The 18 T cell receptor beta chains listed next were all sequenced from one sample in a study of cytotoxic CD8 clonotypes in ibrutinib-treated CLL. Sequencing used immunoSEQ multiplex PCR; TCRdb keeps in-frame clones, though not all of them. This table has approximately 350,000 clones, approximately 67% appearing once. Source: PBMCs, taken after 36 months of ibrutinib treatment. Receptors originate from a human donor with chronic lymphocytic leukemia.

This chain joins TRBV5-1 and TRBJ1-1; no clear D gene. The V gene lost 1 base and the J gene lost 4 bases, with 11 bases spanning the gap. This CDR3 has 14 residues. The germline V gene has CDR1 SGHRS and CDR2 YFSETQ. The CDR3 region is CASSLIQAGTEAFF. CDR3 DNA sequence: TGCGCCAGCAGCTTGATCCAGGCCGGCACTGAAGCTTTCTTT.

V gene TRBV4-1 combines with J gene TRBJ2-1, with D uncertain. Trimming stripped 2 bases from V and 2 bases from J, with 10 bases between. The CDR3 is 15 amino acids. Germline assignment: CDR1 MGHRA and CDR2 YSYEKL. The CDR3 DNA reads TGCGCCAGCAGCCAATTGCCGGTGGCCTACAATGAGCAGTTCTTC. It encodes CASSQLPVAYNEQFF.

This clone was recorded once. J is TRBJ2-1 and V is TRBV5-6; weak D call: TRBD2 (6 bases). CDR1 is SGHDT and CDR2 is YYEEEE in the germline V gene. Trimming stripped 2 bases from V and 9 bases from J, with 12 bases between. This CDR3 spans 13 amino acids. In DNA, the CDR3 is TGTGCCAGCAGCTTCGGAGGGATTGGTGAGCAGTTCTTC. Amino acid sequence: CASSFGGIGEQFF.

The rearrangement links TRBV28 to TRBJ2-7, with TRBD1 as a possible D gene (6 bases). The CDR3 contains 14 residues. Trimming took off 6 bases at V and 2 bases at J, with 14 bases between the two ends. Germline CDR1 MDHEN, CDR2 SYDVKM. CDR3 loop: CASSLRTVTYEQYF. The CDR3 DNA sequence: TGTGCCAGCAGCCTCCGGACAGTTACCTACGAGCAGTACTTC.

The CDR3 loop reads CSGQSPGTGYTF. The CDR3 coding sequence is TGCAGCGGCCAAAGCCCCGGGACAGGCTACACCTTC. The chain links TRBV29-1 to TRBJ1-2; weak D call: TRBD1 (6 bases). The V and J ends lost 7 bases and 8 bases respectively, with 17 bases between them. The germline gives CDR1 SQVTM, CDR2 ANQGSEA. The CDR3 spans 12 residues.

The rearrangement links TRBV9 to TRBJ2-7; 7 nucleotides match TRBD2. Germline CDR1 is SGDLS and CDR2 is YYNGEE. Trimming removed 4 bases from V and 0 bases from J; junction bases left unmatched: 7. The CDR3 extends over 15 amino acids. CDR3 in DNA: TGTGCCAGCAGCTCCTCCGGGGGGAGCTCCTACGAGCAGTACTTC. Its translation is CASSSSGGSSYEQYF.

The rearrangement uses TRBV27 and TRBJ2-3; no definite D call. V was trimmed by 2 bases and J by 1 base, leaving 13 bases between them. This CDR3 comprises 16 residues. Germline V gives CDR1 MNHEY, CDR2 SMNVEV (reference sequence). CDR3: CASSLQGSFGTDTQYF. The CDR3 bases are TGTGCCAGCAGTTTACAAGGTAGCTTCGGCACAGATACGCAGTATTTT.

This clone was found a few times. The rearrangement joins TRBV11-2 to TRBJ2-1, with TRBD2 identical over 8 bases. Trimming took 2 bases from V and 8 from J; bases not matched to a gene: 8. CDR3 length: 15 amino acids. Germline assignment: CDR1 SGHAT and CDR2 FQNNGV. CDR3 residues: CASSLPGRARDEQFF. For the CDR3, the DNA is TGTGCCAGCAGCTTACCCGGGAGGGCCAGGGATGAGCAGTTCTTC.

There are a few counts of this clone. This chain uses TRBV4-1 with TRBJ2-7; D is possibly TRBD2 (5 bases). This CDR3 contains 16 residues. Trimming took 0 bases from V and 7 from J, leaving 19 bases between them. Germline lookup yields CDR1 MGHRA and CDR2 YSYEKL. This CDR3 reads CASSQERPGLGEEQYF. As DNA, the CDR3 is TGCGCCAGCAGCCAAGAACGCCCCGGACTCGGGGAAGAGCAGTACTTC.

V gene TRBV6-6 combines with J gene TRBJ1-2; D ambiguous. Trimming removed 2 bases at V and 4 bases at J, with 8 bases between. The CDR3 contains 13 residues. CDR1 is MNHNY, CDR2 SVGAGI, per germline (reference sequence). The CDR3 is CASSYGRGYGYTF. The CDR3 nucleotides are TGTGCCAGCAGTTACGGCCGAGGCTATGGCTACACCTTC.

This clone has more than one count but fewer than ten. The chain combines TRBV5-4 with TRBJ2-5; possibly TRBD1 for D (5 bases). The CDR3 has 15 residues. Germline V gene lookup returns CDR1 SGHNT and CDR2 YYREEE (reference sequence). Trimming pared 2 bases from V and 4 bases from J, leaving 15 bases between. The DNA of the CDR3 is TGTGCCAGCAGCTTTACAGGAGACCGAGGAGAGACCCAGTACTTC. Encoded protein: CASSFTGDRGETQYF.

The rearrangement uses TRBV29-1 and TRBJ2-7; D not resolved. V was clipped by 4 bases and J by 3 bases, with 10 bases between them. This CDR3 is built from 12 residues. The germline CDR1 and CDR2 sequences are SQVTM and ANQGSEA. CDR3 residues: CSVASAIYEQYF. DNA of the CDR3: TGCAGCGTTGCGTCTGCCATCTACGAGCAGTACTTC.

This sequence joins TRBV7-2 and TRBJ2-2; no clear D. Germline V gene sequence: CDR1 SGHTA, CDR2 FQGNSA. CDR3 length: 14 amino acids. V lost 5 bases, J lost 5 bases, and 12 bases lay in between. CDR3 sequence: CASSPVAGTGELFF. CDR3 bases: TGTGCCAGCAGCCCAGTGGCAGGTACCGGGGAGCTGTTTTTT.

This chain links TRBV13 with TRBJ2-7, with 7 bases fitting TRBD1. Germline V CDR1 and CDR2: PRHDT, FYEKMQ (reference sequence). Trimming cost V 10 bases and J 1 base; bases outside gene matches: 10. CDR3 length: 14 amino acids. DNA for the CDR3: TGTGCCACCGATTCCCGGGACAGATCCTACGAGCAGTACTTC. It codes for CATDSRDRSYEQYF.

The chain is built from TRBV4-3 and TRBJ2-3, with D unresolved. Germline values: CDR1 LGHNA, CDR2 YSLEER. This CDR3 has 16 residues. Trimming removed 0 bases from V and 2 bases from J, with 12 bases in between. This CDR3 is CASSQDDTGVTDTQYF. In DNA, the CDR3 is TGCGCCAGCAGCCAAGATGACACCGGTGTCACAGATACGCAGTATTTT.

The chain combines TRBV4-1 with TRBJ2-4; the match to TRBD2 covers 12 bases. Germline loops: CDR1 MGHRA, CDR2 YSYEKL. The length of the CDR3 is 19 residues. After removal of 1 base from V and 0 bases from J, the junction contained 7 bases not matched to a gene. The DNA for the CDR3 is TGCGCCAGCAGCCAAGGACTAGCGGGGGCGATCCTAGCCAAAAACATTCAGTACTTC. Amino acids: CASSQGLAGAILAKNIQYF.

J is TRBJ2-1 and V is TRBV7-8, with D uncertain. CDR1 and CDR2 (germline): SGHVS, FQNEAQ. Deletions cut 1 base from V and 0 bases from J, with 19 bases between. The CDR3 spans 19 residues. The CDR3 protein is CASSLVVLGLHSSYNEQFF. CDR3 sequence (DNA): TGTGCCAGCAGCTTAGTGGTCTTGGGGTTACATAGCTCCTACAATGAGCAGTTCTTC.

The gene calls are TRBV29-1 and TRBJ2-5; TRBD2 aligns across 7 bases. The CDR3 sequence is 13 residues long. From germline, CDR1 is SQVTM and CDR2 ANQGSEA. V lost 3 bases, J lost 3 bases, and 4 bases stayed unmatched. Here the CDR3 DNA reads TGCAGCGTTGAGGCGGGGGTTAAAGAGACCCAGTACTTC. Amino acids: CSVEAGVKETQYF.